The next 17 T cell receptor beta chains were all read from a single sample in a study of T cell responses to AZD1222 COVID-19 vaccine. Some clones are missing from TCRdb's copy, which holds only in-frame ones; the method was immunoSEQ multiplex PCR. Here the sample spans about 110,000 clones, roughly 89% being singletons. The sample here was peripheral blood, taken on day 0 of AZD1222 vaccination. The receptor set was obtained from an adult in good health.

This chain connects TRBV4-1 to TRBJ1-1, with D hard to call. This CDR3 has 16 amino acids. V was clipped by 1 base and J by 1 base, with 13 bases between them. Germline values: CDR1 MGHRA, CDR2 YSYEKL. This CDR3 is CASSQAPLFENTEAFF. As DNA, the CDR3 is TGCGCCAGCAGCCAAGCCCCCCTTTTTGAGAACACTGAAGCTTTCTTT.

The chain employs TRBV7-9 and TRBJ2-7; 8 bases are shared with TRBD1. Germline CDR1 reads SEHNR; CDR2 reads FQNEAQ (reference sequence). The CDR3 length is 14 residues. V was clipped by 6 bases and J by 0 bases; unmatched bases: 4. The CDR3 DNA reads TGTGCCAGCAGAGGGGACAGGTACTCCTACGAGCAGTACTTC. Amino acids: CASRGDRYSYEQYF.

This chain uses TRBV6-5 with TRBJ1-6; D might be TRBD1 (6 bases). V was pared by 6 bases and J by 6 bases, with 12 bases between. CDR1 is MNHEY and CDR2 is SVGAGI in the germline V gene. CDR3 size: 14 residues. The CDR3 loop reads CASSLTGFNSPLHF. DNA of the CDR3: TGTGCCAGCAGCCTGACAGGTTTTAATTCACCCCTCCACTTT.

This chain joins TRBV30 and TRBJ2-7; D may be TRBD1 (6 bases). CDR3 size: 13 residues. Germline loops: CDR1 GTSNPN, CDR2 SVGIG (reference sequence). Trimming shortened V by 0 bases and J by 3 bases, and 9 bases separated the two germline ends. CDR3 sequence reads: CAWSVQGLYEQYF. The CDR3 nucleotides are TGTGCCTGGAGTGTTCAGGGGCTCTACGAGCAGTACTTC.

This chain connects TRBV18 to TRBJ1-2; D is unresolved. CDR1 and CDR2 (germline): KGHSH, LQKENI. CDR3 length: 13 residues. Trimming left V 2 bases short and J 2 bases short, with 6 bases between. This CDR3 reads CASSPSGNYGYTF. CDR3 DNA: TGTGCCAGCTCACCATCCGGGAACTATGGCTACACCTTC.

The V gene is TRBV19, the J gene TRBJ1-1, with 8 nucleotides matching TRBD1. The CDR3 loop spans 15 amino acids. The germline V gene has CDR1 LNHDA and CDR2 SQIVND (reference sequence). J was trimmed by 1 base and V by 5 bases; bases with no gene match: 6. The CDR3 DNA reads TGTGCCAGTAGTTCGTACAGGGGGGCGAACACTGAAGCTTTCTTT. Its translation: CASSSYRGANTEAFF.

V usage is TRBV27 and J usage is TRBJ2-1, with 11 nucleotides matching TRBD2. The CDR3 runs 15 residues. The ends lost 3 bases at V and 8 bases at J; junction bases unmatched: 6. From germline, CDR1 is MNHEY and CDR2 SMNVEV (reference sequence). Here the CDR3 DNA reads TGTGCCAGCAGTTTGGGTAGCGGGGGGGTCCATGAGCAGTTCTTC. Translated: CASSLGSGGVHEQFF.

The V call is TRBV7-8, the J call TRBJ2-2, with D unresolved. Germline V gives CDR1 SGHVS, CDR2 FQNEAQ. The germline V and J ends were trimmed by 4 bases and 4 bases, with 16 bases remaining between them. The CDR3 has 16 amino acids. The CDR3, as DNA: TGTGCCAGCAGCTCGATCGTCCGGGTATCCACCGGGGAGCTGTTTTTT. It is translated as CASSSIVRVSTGELFF.

The chain recombines TRBV30 with TRBJ2-2; 7 nucleotides line up with TRBD1. The CDR3 is 14 amino acids. The trim removed 1 base at V and 3 bases at J, leaving 2 bases unmatched. The V gene's germline CDR1 is GTSNPN and CDR2 SVGIG (reference sequence). The CDR3 DNA follows: TGTGCCTGGAGTGAGACAGGGTACACCGGGGAGCTGTTTTTT. The encoded protein is CAWSETGYTGELFF.

This chain links TRBV29-1 with TRBJ2-3, with D uncertain. The length of the CDR3 is 13 residues. V lost 3 bases, J lost 1 base, and 8 bases lay in between. Per the germline V gene, CDR1 is SQVTM and CDR2 is ANQGSEA. The CDR3 nucleotides are TGCAGCGTTGATGGTGGGGGCACAGATACGCAGTATTTT. This codes for CSVDGGGTDTQYF.

The chain employs TRBV6-2 or TRBV6-3 and TRBJ2-5; D may be TRBD1 or TRBD2 (5 bases each). Trimming pared 2 bases from V and 5 bases from J, leaving 12 bases between. From germline, CDR1 is MNHEY and CDR2 SVGEGT. CDR3 length equals 14 residues. The CDR3 bases are TGTGCCAGCAGTTACAACGGGGCCGGGGAGACCCAGTACTTC. This encodes CASSYNGAGETQYF.

V usage is TRBV3-1 (or the pseudogene TRBV3-2) and J usage is TRBJ1-1; 7 nucleotides agree with TRBD1. Per the germline V gene, CDR1 is LGHDT and CDR2 is YNNKEL (reference sequence). The CDR3 is made up of 15 amino acids. V gave up 7 bases and J gave up 4 bases; unmatched junction bases: 12. CDR3: CASTLQTGIGTEAFF. CDR3 coding DNA: TGTGCCAGCACGTTGCAGACAGGGATAGGCACTGAAGCTTTCTTT.

In this sample, this clone turned up once. The chain uses TRBV7-8 and TRBJ2-1; 13 bases match TRBD2. Per germline, CDR1 SGHVS and CDR2 FQNEAQ. Unmatched junction bases numbered 8, after V lost 3 bases and J lost 3 bases. CDR3 length: 18 residues. In nucleotides, the CDR3 is TGTGCCAGCAGCTTCTTTTCCGGGACTAGCGGGGTCTACAATGAGCAGTTCTTC. The encoded protein is CASSFFSGTSGVYNEQFF. Full variable domain (missing parts from reference TRBV7-8 and TRBJ2-1): GAGVSQSPRYKVAKRGQDVALRCDPISGHVSLFWYQQALGQGPEFLTYFQNEAQLDKSGLPSDRFFAERPEGSVSTLKIQRTQQEDSAVYLCASSFFSGTSGVYNEQFFGPGTRLTVL.

Note on this clone: The same CDR3 is also encoded by other DNA sequences in this sample. The chain combines TRBV11-2 with TRBJ2-7; D possibly uses TRBD1 or TRBD2 (6 bases each). With 0 bases removed from V and 2 bases from J, the gap between germline ends came to 8 bases. CDR1 and CDR2 from the germline V gene are SGHAT and FQNNGV. The CDR3 is 14 residues long. The CDR3 coding sequence is TGTGCCAGCAGCTTAGATGGGGGGCCCTACGAGCAGTACTTC. This codes for CASSLDGGPYEQYF. Filled out from reference TRBV11-2 and TRBJ2-7, the complete variable domain reads EAGVAQSPRYKIIEKRQSVAFWCNPISGHATLYWYQQILGQGPKLLIQFQNNGVVDDSQLPKDRFSAERLKGVDSTLKIQPAKLEDSAVYLCASSLDGGPYEQYFGPGTRLTVT.

For the CDR3, the DNA is TGCAGCGTTTTCGGGGCGCTCACAGATACGCAGTATTTT. It yields the protein CSVFGALTDTQYF. The chain combines TRBV29-1 with TRBJ2-3; D could derive from TRBD1 or TRBD2 (5 bases each). Per germline, CDR1 SQVTM and CDR2 ANQGSEA. V gave up 5 bases and J gave up 2 bases, with 11 bases separating them. The CDR3 has 13 residues.

V gene TRBV7-9 combines with J gene TRBJ2-5, with 13 bases lining up with TRBD2. Per the germline V gene, CDR1 is SEHNR and CDR2 is FQNEAQ (reference sequence). This CDR3 is 17 amino acids long. J was trimmed by 4 bases and V by 5 bases; bases with no gene match: 10. The CDR3 sequence is CASSLRRLAGGGETQYF. CDR3 bases: TGTGCCAGCAGCCTCCGCCGACTAGCGGGGGGCGGAGAGACCCAGTACTTC.

The gene calls are TRBV19 and TRBJ2-7; tentative D call: TRBD2 (6 bases). Germline assignment: CDR1 LNHDA and CDR2 SQIVND (reference sequence). CDR3 length equals 15 residues. Trimming left V 4 bases short and J 3 bases short, with 16 bases between. CDR3 amino acids: CASSTTAGTYYEQYF. For the CDR3, the DNA is TGTGCCAGTAGTACGACCGCCGGGACTTACTACGAGCAGTACTTC.